Each of the 27 T cell receptor beta chains below was sequenced from the same sample in a study of blood T cell repertoires in COVID-19. Libraries were prepared by immunoSEQ multiplex PCR; TCRdb keeps only in-frame clonotypes and omits some of them. The sample holds under 120,000 clones, 69% seen once. Material for sequencing was peripheral blood. The receptors shown here come from a man older than 75 with acute or convalescent COVID-19.

V is TRBV9 and J is TRBJ1-2; 8 bases are shared with TRBD1. J lost 4 bases, V lost 0 bases, and 5 bases had no gene match. Germline lookup yields CDR1 SGDLS and CDR2 YYNGEE. The CDR3 sequence is 15 residues long. Written as DNA, the CDR3 is TGTGCCAGCAGCGTAGGAGACAGGGGAATCTATGGCTACACCTTC. This translates into CASSVGDRGIYGYTF.

This clone was seen a handful of times. The rearrangement joins TRBV6-5 to TRBJ1-1, with a tentative D call TRBD1 (5 bases). Per the germline V gene, CDR1 is MNHEY and CDR2 is SVGAGI. The CDR3 is 14 amino acids. Trimming took off 8 bases at V and 4 bases at J, with 17 bases between the two ends. The CDR3 here is CASRGSGRATEAFF. Written as DNA, the CDR3 is TGTGCCAGCCGGGGGTCGGGGAGGGCCACTGAAGCTTTCTTT.

The chain has TRBV5-4 and TRBJ1-5; D ambiguous. Germline CDR1 SGHNT, CDR2 YYREEE (reference sequence). Trimming took 0 bases from V and 3 from J, leaving 7 bases between them. The CDR3 contains 14 residues. The DNA for the CDR3 is TGTGCCAGCAGCTTGGACACGCTCAATCAGCCCCAGCATTTT. It is translated as CASSLDTLNQPQHF.

The gene calls are TRBV19 and TRBJ2-1, with 13 bases matching TRBD2. This CDR3 is built from 14 residues. Germline loops: CDR1 LNHDA, CDR2 SQIVND (reference sequence). The trim removed 8 bases at V and 7 bases at J, leaving 5 bases unmatched. The CDR3: CASAGLAGTNEQFF. The CDR3 DNA reads as TGTGCCAGTGCGGGACTAGCGGGAACGAATGAGCAGTTCTTC.

This clone was detected only a few times. The genes are TRBV7-2 and TRBJ1-1; maybe TRBD1 (6 bases). This CDR3 is 11 amino acids long. Germline assignment: CDR1 SGHTA and CDR2 FQGNSA. Trimming left V 5 bases short and J 8 bases short, with 9 bases between. The CDR3 coding sequence is TGTGCCAGCAGCAGGACAGTCGAAGCTTTCTTT. It codes for CASSRTVEAFF.

This clone was detected only a few times. This chain connects TRBV7-6 to TRBJ1-5; TRBD1 agrees at 9 bases. Germline V gene lookup returns CDR1 SGHVS and CDR2 FNYEAQ. J lost 4 bases, V lost 5 bases, and 3 bases had no gene match. This CDR3 is 14 amino acids long. The CDR3 DNA follows: TGTGCCAGCAGCCCAGACAGGGGGAATCAGCCCCAGCATTTT. It translates to CASSPDRGNQPQHF.

This clone came up a few times. The CDR3 reads CASSSATGSPYEQYF. The CDR3 nucleotides read TGTGCCAGCAGTTCCGCGACAGGGAGTCCCTACGAGCAGTACTTC. V and J are TRBV6-5 and TRBJ2-7; 7 positions match TRBD1. CDR3 length: 15 residues. Unmatched junction bases numbered 8, after V lost 4 bases and J lost 2 bases. Per the germline V gene, CDR1 is MNHEY and CDR2 is SVGAGI.

This clone was detected a few times. The CDR3 loop is CASGLGLRTGELFF. CDR3 coding DNA: TGTGCCAGTGGTCTAGGTTTGAGGACCGGGGAGCTGTTTTTT. The rearrangement links TRBV19 to TRBJ2-2, with D uncertain. Trimming left V 8 bases short and J 5 bases short, with 15 bases between. Per the germline V gene, CDR1 is LNHDA and CDR2 is SQIVND (reference sequence). The CDR3 spans 14 residues.

The V gene is TRBV6-5, the J gene TRBJ1-3; 7 bases align to TRBD1. CDR3 length: 13 residues. V lost 6 bases and J lost 4; bases outside the gene matches: 3. CDR1 is MNHEY and CDR2 is SVGAGI in the germline V gene. The CDR3 is CASRGQLGNTIYF. The CDR3 DNA is TGTGCCAGCAGGGGACAGTTGGGAAACACCATATATTTT.

The V call is TRBV7-2, the J call TRBJ1-4; D not resolved. Trimming pared 6 bases from V and 4 bases from J, leaving 9 bases between. This CDR3 spans 13 amino acids. Germline-derived CDR1 and CDR2 are SGHTA and FQGNSA. CDR3 residues: CASREGRNEKLFF. As DNA, the CDR3 is TGTGCCAGCAGGGAGGGTCGTAATGAAAAACTGTTTTTT.

The V call is TRBV7-2, the J call TRBJ2-5; 12 positions agree with TRBD2. Germline CDR1 is SGHTA and CDR2 is FQGNSA. The CDR3 spans 15 residues. Trimming removed 3 bases from V and 7 bases from J; junction bases left unmatched: 6. The DNA of the CDR3 is TGTGCCAGCAGCTTGCTAGCGGGAGGGGAGTTGACCCAGTACTTC. Protein: CASSLLAGGELTQYF.

The chain combines TRBV6-1 with TRBJ2-7, with a possible D match to TRBD2 (6 bases). V was clipped by 0 bases and J by 0 bases, with 9 bases between them. CDR3 size: 15 residues. Germline CDR1 reads MNHNS; CDR2 reads SASEGT. CDR3 loop: CASSEAFGSSYEQYF. The CDR3 nucleotides are TGTGCCAGCAGTGAAGCCTTCGGGAGCTCCTACGAGCAGTACTTC.

The chain has TRBV5-5 and TRBJ2-7, with 8 bases that match TRBD1. The germline V gene encodes CDR1 SGHKS and CDR2 YYEKEE (reference sequence). This CDR3 has 15 residues. Trimming cost V 1 base and J 6 bases; bases outside gene matches: 9. CDR3 sequence reads: CASSLLTGGMVEQYF. Here the CDR3 DNA reads TGTGCCAGCAGCTTGTTAACAGGGGGAATGGTCGAGCAGTACTTC.

This clone appeared a few times. The chain joins TRBV19 to TRBJ1-5, with unresolved D. This CDR3 comprises 17 residues. V dropped 2 bases and J dropped 2 bases, with 16 bases sitting between them. Germline loops: CDR1 LNHDA, CDR2 SQIVND (reference sequence). The CDR3 sequence: CASSIQLPGRGNQPQHF. As DNA, the CDR3 is TGTGCCAGTAGTATACAACTCCCTGGGAGGGGCAATCAGCCCCAGCATTTT.

This sequence joins TRBV28 and TRBJ1-1; tentative D call: TRBD1 (6 bases). V was shortened by 5 bases and J by 1 base, with 14 bases between the two germline ends. The CDR3 loop spans 15 amino acids. Germline V gene lookup returns CDR1 MDHEN and CDR2 SYDVKM. The CDR3 sequence is CASSEQGPGNTEAFF. Here the CDR3 DNA reads TGTGCCAGCAGTGAGCAGGGGCCGGGGAACACTGAAGCTTTCTTT.

The chain is built from TRBV9 and TRBJ2-2; D possibly corresponds to TRBD2 (6 bases). Germline CDR1 is SGDLS and CDR2 is YYNGEE. The CDR3 runs to 14 residues. Trimming took off 3 bases at V and 1 base at J, with 7 bases between the two ends. The CDR3 nucleotides read TGTGCCAGCAGCGCGCGGGAGAACACCGGGGAGCTGTTTTTT. Residues: CASSARENTGELFF.

The rearrangement joins TRBV12-3 or TRBV12-4 to TRBJ2-7, with D possibly TRBD1 on 5 matching bases. The CDR3 consists of 12 residues. Deletions cut 7 bases from V and 4 bases from J, with 11 bases between. CDR3 DNA sequence: TGTGCCAGCACAGGGATAGGATACGAGCAGTACTTC. This gives the protein CASTGIGYEQYF.

The chain employs TRBV6-5 and TRBJ1-2; D possibly corresponds to TRBD1 (6 bases). There are 13 residues in the CDR3. Trimming left V 5 bases short and J 4 bases short, with 11 bases between. Per germline, CDR1 MNHEY and CDR2 SVGAGI. This chain's CDR3 is CASSRDTVYGYTF. CDR3 sequence (DNA): TGTGCCAGCAGTCGGGACACTGTCTATGGCTACACCTTC.

The chain employs TRBV28 and TRBJ1-2; tentative D call: TRBD1 (5 bases). V was cut by 3 bases and J by 4 bases, with 15 bases left in between. The CDR3 covers 15 residues. CDR1 and CDR2 from the germline V gene are MDHEN and SYDVKM. The CDR3 nucleotides read TGTGCCAGCAGTTTGCAATTAAGGGGCGGCTATGGCTACACCTTC. Its translation: CASSLQLRGGYGYTF.

The CDR3 bases are TGTGCCAGCAGCTTAGATCCCTCGGTGAACACTGAAGCTTTCTTT. This codes for CASSLDPSVNTEAFF. This chain links TRBV11-2 with TRBJ1-1; D ambiguous. The CDR3 sequence is 15 residues long. V shed 0 bases and J shed 0 bases, with 8 bases lying between them. Germline values: CDR1 SGHAT, CDR2 FQNNGV.

The J gene is TRBJ1-4, the V gene TRBV2; D may be TRBD1 (6 bases). The CDR3 spans 15 residues. Germline V CDR1 and CDR2: SNHLY, FYNNEI. Trimming removed 8 bases from V and 11 bases from J, with 24 bases in between. Written as DNA, the CDR3 is TGTGCCAGCGCCAACAGGGTTGGCGTTATTGGGAAACTGTTTTTT. Translation gives CASANRVGVIGKLFF.

The J gene is TRBJ1-6, the V gene TRBV19; 8 nucleotides line up with TRBD1. The CDR3 totals 15 residues. Germline CDR1 is LNHDA and CDR2 is SQIVND (reference sequence). Trimming removed 5 bases from V and 9 bases from J; junction bases left unmatched: 9. The CDR3 loop reads CASSLGQAGSSPLHF. CDR3 nucleotides: TGTGCCAGTAGTCTGGGACAGGCCGGATCTTCACCCCTCCACTTT.

The rearrangement uses TRBV4-3 and TRBJ1-5; D might be TRBD1 (5 bases). The germline gives CDR1 LGHNA, CDR2 YSLEER. Trimming cost V 4 bases and J 11 bases, with 15 bases left between them. The CDR3 runs to 13 residues. The DNA for the CDR3 is TGCGCCAGCAGCCCTGAACGGGGGGAGGCCCAGCATTTT. Protein sequence: CASSPERGEAQHF.

Many counts were recorded for this clone. DNA of the CDR3: TGTGCCAGCAGCTTAGGGGGACAGGGGATTACTGAAGCTTTCTTT. It codes for CASSLGGQGITEAFF. The chain links TRBV7-2 to TRBJ1-1, with TRBD1 matching 10 bases. The J segment lost 5 bases and the V segment lost 1 base, leaving 4 bases of the junction unmatched. From germline, CDR1 is SGHTA and CDR2 FQGNSA. The length of the CDR3 is 15 residues.

CDR3 region: CASSRTESQETQYF. In DNA, the CDR3 is TGTGCCAGCAGCAGGACAGAATCCCAAGAGACCCAGTACTTC. The chain uses TRBV9 and TRBJ2-5; D might be TRBD1 (6 bases). The CDR3 loop spans 14 amino acids. Germline assignment: CDR1 SGDLS and CDR2 YYNGEE. V shed 4 bases and J shed 1 base, with 11 bases lying between them.

The CDR3 nucleotides read TGTGCCAGCAGTTCCAGGGGGCGCAGAGAACAGCCCCAGCATTTT. As protein: CASSSRGRREQPQHF. The gene calls are TRBV28 and TRBJ1-5; 8 positions match TRBD1. V dropped 4 bases and J dropped 7; count of bases not matched to a gene: 9. This CDR3 contains 15 residues. CDR1 MDHEN and CDR2 SYDVKM come from the germline V gene. The complete variable domain, with remaining parts taken from reference TRBV28 and TRBJ1-5, reads DVKVTQSSRYLVKRTGEKVFLECVQDMDHENMFWYRQDPGLGLRLIYFSYDVKMKEKGDIPEGYSVSREKKERFSLILESASTNQTSMYLCASSSRGRREQPQHFGDGTRLSIL.

The chain is built from TRBV6-2 or TRBV6-3 and TRBJ1-5, with D perhaps matching TRBD1 (5 bases). Trimming left V 6 bases short and J 7 bases short, with 10 bases between. Germline CDR1 and CDR2: MNHEY and SVGEGT. The CDR3 has 12 amino acids. The chain's CDR3 is CASSDSYQPQHF. The CDR3 nucleotides read TGTGCCAGCAGCGACAGCTACCAGCCCCAGCATTTT.